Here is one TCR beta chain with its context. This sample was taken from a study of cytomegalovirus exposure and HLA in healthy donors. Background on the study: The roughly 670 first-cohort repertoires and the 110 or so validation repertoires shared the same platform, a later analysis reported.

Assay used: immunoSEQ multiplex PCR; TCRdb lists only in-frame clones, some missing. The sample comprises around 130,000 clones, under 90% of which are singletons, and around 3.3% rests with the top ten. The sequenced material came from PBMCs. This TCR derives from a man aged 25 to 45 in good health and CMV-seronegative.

The CDR3 sequence: CASTKGDRVFGYTF. The CDR3 nucleotides read TGTGCCAGCACAAAGGGGGACAGGGTTTTCGGCTACACCTTC. V gene TRBV2 combines with J gene TRBJ1-2; the match to TRBD1 covers 9 bases. Germline V gives CDR1 SNHLY, CDR2 FYNNEI. This CDR3 spans 14 amino acids. Trimming took 7 bases from V and 8 from J; bases not matched to a gene: 11.